The next 20 T cell receptor beta chains were all read from a single sample in a study of blood T cell repertoires in COVID-19. The assay was immunoSEQ multiplex PCR, and TCRdb's table has in-frame clones only and misses some. This table holds 150,000 to 250,000 clones, 90% to 95% found once. The sample comprised peripheral blood. These receptors were obtained from a young man with COVID-19, enrolled during active disease.

The CDR3 coding sequence is TGTGCCAGCAGTCCCGGGACAGAGCATTCACCCCTCCACTTT. It codes for CASSPGTEHSPLHF. The chain carries TRBV2 and TRBJ1-6, with TRBD1 matching 7 bases. The CDR3 extends over 14 amino acids. V was pared by 5 bases and J by 8 bases, with 6 bases of the junction left unmatched. CDR1 is SNHLY and CDR2 is FYNNEI in the germline V gene.

The gene calls are TRBV5-1 and TRBJ2-3, with 9 bases lining up with TRBD2. The junction had 7 bases not matched to a gene; V was cut back by 4 bases and J by 4 bases. CDR3 size: 15 residues. Germline V gene lookup returns CDR1 SGHRS and CDR2 YFSETQ. The CDR3 bases are TGCGCCAGCAGCATGGGACTAGCTTTGCCAGATACGCAGTATTTT. Residues: CASSMGLALPDTQYF.

The chain employs TRBV5-4 and TRBJ2-1, with 10 bases identical to TRBD2. V shed 3 bases, J shed 2 bases, and the junction held 5 bases outside the gene matches. The CDR3 runs to 16 residues. Germline V gene lookup returns CDR1 SGHNT and CDR2 YYREEE (reference sequence). The CDR3, as DNA: TGTGCCAGCAGCTCATTAAGCGGGGGGGCCTACAATGAGCAGTTCTTC. It encodes CASSSLSGGAYNEQFF.

The CDR3 DNA is TGTGCCAGCAGCCGGGGAGGGGGCACTGAAGCTTTCTTT. Its translation: CASSRGGGTEAFF. This sequence joins TRBV7-9 and TRBJ1-1; possibly TRBD1 for D (6 bases). This CDR3 is built from 13 residues. Trimming left V 5 bases short and J 4 bases short, with 11 bases between. The germline CDR1 and CDR2 sequences are SEHNR and FQNEAQ (reference sequence).

The chain has TRBV27 and TRBJ2-7, with 9 bases matching TRBD1. The CDR3 is made up of 15 amino acids. With 4 bases clipped from V and 5 bases from J, the junction kept 9 bases outside the gene matches. CDR1 and CDR2 (germline): MNHEY, SMNVEV (reference sequence). CDR3 amino acids: CASSSIGDRDHEQYF. CDR3 coding DNA: TGTGCCAGCAGTTCTATAGGGGACAGGGACCACGAGCAGTACTTC.

This chain connects TRBV5-1 to TRBJ2-5; 7 bases match TRBD1. Germline lookup yields CDR1 SGHRS and CDR2 YFSETQ. The length of the CDR3 is 15 residues. After removal of 0 bases from V and 5 bases from J, the junction contained 7 bases not matched to a gene. The CDR3 bases are TGCGCCAGCAGCTTGGGCGACAGGGAAAGGGAGACCCAGTACTTC. Translating gives CASSLGDRERETQYF.

This clone was seen only once. This sequence joins TRBV18 and TRBJ2-7; 11 bases map to TRBD1. V lost 1 base and J lost 3; bases outside the gene matches: 2. The CDR3 has 15 residues. CDR1 and CDR2 (germline): KGHSH, LQKENI. The CDR3 here is CASSPRGQGGYEQYF. The CDR3 DNA is TGTGCCAGCTCACCACGGGGACAGGGGGGCTACGAGCAGTACTTC.

The chain uses TRBV27 and TRBJ2-2, with 7 bases identical to TRBD2. Germline-derived CDR1 and CDR2 are MNHEY and SMNVEV (reference sequence). V lost 8 bases to trimming and J lost 1 base; unmatched junction nucleotides: 7. This CDR3 comprises 15 residues. The CDR3 nucleotides read TGTGCCAGCGGGAGGGCGGGGATGAACACCGGGGAGCTGTTTTTT. Encoded protein: CASGRAGMNTGELFF.

The CDR3 coding sequence is TGTGCCAGCAGCCCGGGACTCTTGAAGAGCTCCTACGAGCAGTACTTC. Its protein product is CASSPGLLKSSYEQYF. This chain links TRBV5-4 with TRBJ2-7; D might be TRBD2 (6 bases). The CDR3 runs 16 residues. Germline V gene lookup returns CDR1 SGHNT and CDR2 YYREEE (reference sequence). Trimming took off 4 bases at V and 0 bases at J, with 17 bases between the two ends.

CDR3 amino acids: CASSHRDPGNTIYF. In DNA form, the CDR3 reads TGTGCCAGCAGCCACAGGGATCCTGGAAACACCATATATTTT. The rearrangement uses TRBV5-6 and TRBJ1-3; D possibly corresponds to TRBD1 (6 bases). CDR3 length: 14 residues. CDR1 and CDR2 (germline): SGHDT, YYEEEE. V lost 4 bases, J lost 2 bases, and 10 bases lay in between.

The chain has TRBV25-1 and TRBJ2-2, with D possibly TRBD1 on 5 matching bases. V was clipped by 3 bases and J by 0 bases, with 8 bases between them. The CDR3 consists of 15 residues. Germline CDR1 and CDR2: MGHDK and SYGVNS. The CDR3 here is CASSETVANTGELFF. CDR3 sequence (DNA): TGTGCCAGCAGTGAGACAGTCGCGAACACCGGGGAGCTGTTTTTT.

The V and J genes are TRBV19 and TRBJ1-1; 7 bases match TRBD1. The germline gives CDR1 LNHDA, CDR2 SQIVND (reference sequence). V shed 4 bases, J shed 6 bases, and the junction held 8 bases outside the gene matches. The CDR3 length is 14 residues. CDR3 protein: CASSTPRQGAEAFF. CDR3 coding DNA: TGTGCCAGTAGTACCCCCCGACAGGGCGCTGAAGCTTTCTTT.

The genes are TRBV30 and TRBJ1-1, with D possibly matching TRBD1 (6 bases). There are 9 residues in the CDR3. Germline V lookup: CDR1 GTSNPN, CDR2 SVGIG (reference sequence). The CDR3, as DNA: TGTGCTATCGGGACACTCCGATTCTTT. Amino acids: CAIGTLRFF.

CDR3 region: CASSTTGGHEQYF. The CDR3 DNA reads TGTGCCAGTAGTACCACAGGGGGCCACGAGCAGTACTTC. The rearrangement uses TRBV19 and TRBJ2-7; 9 bases are shared with TRBD1. The length of the CDR3 is 13 residues. Germline CDR1 reads LNHDA; CDR2 reads SQIVND (reference sequence). The J segment lost 5 bases and the V segment lost 4 bases, leaving 3 bases of the junction unmatched.

The J gene is TRBJ1-2, the V gene TRBV30, with TRBD1 matching over 10 bases. CDR3 length: 15 residues. Germline CDR1 reads GTSNPN; CDR2 reads SVGIG (reference sequence). The trim removed 5 bases at V and 4 bases at J, leaving 10 bases unmatched. CDR3 bases: TGTGCCTGGGGCCGGGACAGGGGAAGGGGCTATGGCTACACCTTC. Translating gives CAWGRDRGRGYGYTF. Full variable domain (rest looked up from reference TRBV30 and TRBJ1-2): SQTIHQWPATLVQPVGSPLSLECTVEGTSNPNLYWYRQAAGRGLQLLFYSVGIGQISSEVPQNLSASRPQDRQFILSSKKLLLSDSGFYLCAWGRDRGRGYGYTFGSGTRLTVV.

The chain recombines TRBV6-5 with TRBJ2-2; 7 bases fit TRBD1. V lost 6 bases, J lost 1 base, and 5 bases stayed unmatched. This CDR3 spans 15 amino acids. CDR1 MNHEY and CDR2 SVGAGI come from the germline V gene. Here the CDR3 reads CASSMGQLNTGELFF. CDR3 nucleotides: TGTGCCAGCAGCATGGGACAGTTGAACACCGGGGAGCTGTTTTTT.

This chain joins TRBV4-2 and TRBJ2-3; 11 bases match TRBD2. The trim removed 0 bases at V and 2 bases at J, leaving 7 bases unmatched. This CDR3 comprises 18 residues. Germline lookup yields CDR1 LGHNA and CDR2 YNFKEQ. Here the CDR3 DNA reads TGTGCCAGCAGCCAAGATTTTACTAGCGGGAGTCCCACAGATACGCAGTATTTT. Translating gives CASSQDFTSGSPTDTQYF.

The chain combines TRBV25-1 with TRBJ1-1; unclear D gene. Trimming took 9 bases from V and 5 from J, leaving 13 bases between them. Looked up from germline, CDR1 is MGHDK and CDR2 is SYGVNS. The CDR3 is 12 residues long. The CDR3 region is CASAGMRTEAFF. The CDR3 region has the DNA TGTGCCAGTGCGGGGATGAGGACTGAAGCTTTCTTT.

The J gene is TRBJ1-1, the V gene TRBV11-2, with 9 bases fitting TRBD1. The CDR3 consists of 15 residues. Germline assignment: CDR1 SGHAT and CDR2 FQNNGV. V gave up 7 bases and J gave up 4 bases; unmatched junction bases: 10. As DNA, the CDR3 is TGTGCCAGCACCTACGGGTGGACAGGGGCCACTGAAGCTTTCTTT. It yields the protein CASTYGWTGATEAFF.

The chain employs TRBV7-9 and TRBJ2-5, with a possible D match to TRBD1 (5 bases). The CDR3 consists of 16 residues. The V end lost 0 bases, the J end lost 3 bases, and 14 bases lay between the germline ends. CDR1 and CDR2 from the germline V gene are SEHNR and FQNEAQ (reference sequence). CDR3 protein: CASSLAFGHREETQYF. CDR3 DNA: TGTGCCAGCAGCTTAGCGTTTGGACACCGGGAAGAGACCCAGTACTTC. The entire variable domain, with the rest obtained from reference TRBV7-9 and TRBJ2-5, is as follows: DTGVSQNPRHKITKRGQNVTFRCDPISEHNRLYWYRQTLGQGPEFLTYFQNEAQLEKSRLLSDRFSAERPKGSFSTLEIQRTEQGDSAMYLCASSLAFGHREETQYFGPGTRLLVL.